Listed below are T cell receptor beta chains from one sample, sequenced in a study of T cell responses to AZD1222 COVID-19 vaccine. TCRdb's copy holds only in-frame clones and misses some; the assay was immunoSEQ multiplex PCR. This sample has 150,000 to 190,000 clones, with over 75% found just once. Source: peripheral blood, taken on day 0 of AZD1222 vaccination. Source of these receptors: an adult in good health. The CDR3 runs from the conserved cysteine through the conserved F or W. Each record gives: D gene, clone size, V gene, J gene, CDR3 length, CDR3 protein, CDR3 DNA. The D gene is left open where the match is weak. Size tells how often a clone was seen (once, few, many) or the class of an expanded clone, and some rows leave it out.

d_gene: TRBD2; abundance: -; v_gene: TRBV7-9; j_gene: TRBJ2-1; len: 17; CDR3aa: CASSLSAGGRAYNEQFF; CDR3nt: TGTGCCAGCAGCTTATCGGCCGGCGGGAGGGCCTACAATGAGCAGTTCTTC
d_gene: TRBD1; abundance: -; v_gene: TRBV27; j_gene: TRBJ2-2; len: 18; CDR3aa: CASSPRQGPWRNTGELFF; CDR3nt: TGTGCCAGCAGCCCGAGACAGGGGCCTTGGCGGAACACCGGGGAGCTGTTTTTT
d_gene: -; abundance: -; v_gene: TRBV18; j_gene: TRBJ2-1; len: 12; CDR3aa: CASSPKEGWQFF; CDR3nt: TGTGCCAGCTCACCAAAGGAGGGATGGCAGTTCTTC
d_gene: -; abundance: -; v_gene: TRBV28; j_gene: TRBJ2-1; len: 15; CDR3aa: CASSSPSAGVNEQFF; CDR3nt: TGTGCCAGCAGTTCCCCCTCAGCGGGCGTCAATGAGCAGTTCTTC
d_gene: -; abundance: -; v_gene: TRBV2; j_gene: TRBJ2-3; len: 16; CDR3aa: CASSTRSGEGTDTQYF; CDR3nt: TGTGCCAGCAGCACGCGGTCAGGGGAAGGTACAGATACGCAGTATTTT
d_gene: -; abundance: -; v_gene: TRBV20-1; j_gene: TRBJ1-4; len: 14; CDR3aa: CSASDGASNEKLFF; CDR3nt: TGCAGTGCCAGTGATGGGGCCTCTAATGAAAAACTGTTTTTT
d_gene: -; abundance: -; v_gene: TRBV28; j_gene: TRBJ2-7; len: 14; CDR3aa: CASSGTGFSYEQYF; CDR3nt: TGTGCCAGCAGCGGAACAGGGTTTAGCTACGAGCAGTACTTC
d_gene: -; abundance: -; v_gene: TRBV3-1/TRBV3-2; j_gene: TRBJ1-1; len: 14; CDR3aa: CASSQAGMNTEAFF; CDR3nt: TGTGCCAGCAGCCAAGCAGGGATGAACACTGAAGCTTTCTTT
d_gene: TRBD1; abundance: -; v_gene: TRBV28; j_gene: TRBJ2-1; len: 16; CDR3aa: CASSTTGQGAYNEQFF; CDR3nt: TGTGCCAGCAGTACAACGGGACAGGGGGCTTACAATGAGCAGTTCTTC
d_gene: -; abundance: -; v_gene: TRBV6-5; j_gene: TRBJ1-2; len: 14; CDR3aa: CASSTTGINYGYTF; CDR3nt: TGTGCCAGCAGTACGACAGGAATAAACTATGGCTACACCTTC
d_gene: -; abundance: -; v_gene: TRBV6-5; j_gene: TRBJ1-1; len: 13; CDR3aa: CASTKHENTEAFF; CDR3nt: TGTGCCAGCACTAAACACGAGAACACTGAAGCTTTCTTT
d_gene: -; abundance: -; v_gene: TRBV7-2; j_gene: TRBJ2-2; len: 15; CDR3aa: CASSFSRTNTGELFF; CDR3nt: TGTGCCAGCAGCTTTAGCAGAACGAACACCGGGGAGCTGTTTTTT
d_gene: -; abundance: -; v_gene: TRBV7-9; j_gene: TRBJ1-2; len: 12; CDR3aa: CASSKEFAGYTF; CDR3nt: TGTGCCAGCAGCAAGGAGTTTGCGGGCTACACCTTC
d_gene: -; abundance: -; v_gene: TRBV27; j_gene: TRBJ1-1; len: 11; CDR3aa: CASRERTEAFF; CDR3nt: TGTGCCAGCAGAGAGAGGACTGAAGCTTTCTTT
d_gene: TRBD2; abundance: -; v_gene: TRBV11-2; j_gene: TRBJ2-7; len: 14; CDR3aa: CASRPPGGNYEQYF; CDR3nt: TGTGCCAGCAGACCCCCGGGAGGGAACTACGAGCAGTACTTC
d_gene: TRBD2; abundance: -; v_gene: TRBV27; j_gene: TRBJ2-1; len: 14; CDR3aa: CASSSGRAFDEQFF; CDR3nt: TGTGCCAGCAGTTCCGGGAGGGCCTTCGATGAGCAGTTCTTC
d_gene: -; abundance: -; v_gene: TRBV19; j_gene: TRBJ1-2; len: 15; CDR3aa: CASSPSGALGYGYTF; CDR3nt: TGTGCCAGTAGTCCCTCAGGGGCGCTGGGCTATGGCTACACCTTC
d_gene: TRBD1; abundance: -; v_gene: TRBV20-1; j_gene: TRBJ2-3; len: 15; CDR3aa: CSASVVGQGSDTQYF; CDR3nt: TGCAGTGCTAGTGTTGTGGGACAGGGGTCAGATACGCAGTATTTT
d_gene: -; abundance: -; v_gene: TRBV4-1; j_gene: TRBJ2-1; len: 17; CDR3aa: CASSQDIGTPTVNEQFF; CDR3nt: TGCGCCAGCAGCCAAGATATAGGAACGCCAACGGTAAATGAGCAGTTCTTC
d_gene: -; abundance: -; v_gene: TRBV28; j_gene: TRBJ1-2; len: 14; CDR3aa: CASSLPLGGTGYTF; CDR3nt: TGTGCCAGCAGTTTACCCCTGGGAGGGACGGGCTACACCTTC
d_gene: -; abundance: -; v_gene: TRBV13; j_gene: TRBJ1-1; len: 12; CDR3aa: CASRELGEEAFF; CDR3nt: TGTGCCAGCAGAGAACTGGGGGAAGAAGCTTTCTTT
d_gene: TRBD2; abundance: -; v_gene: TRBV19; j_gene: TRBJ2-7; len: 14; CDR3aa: CASSLAGASYEQYF; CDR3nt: TGTGCCAGTAGTCTGGCGGGAGCCTCCTACGAGCAGTACTTC
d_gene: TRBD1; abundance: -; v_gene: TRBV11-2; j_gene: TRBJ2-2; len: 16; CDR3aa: CASSLVQGWGTGELFF; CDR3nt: TGTGCCAGCAGCTTAGTACAGGGGTGGGGGACCGGGGAGCTGTTTTTT
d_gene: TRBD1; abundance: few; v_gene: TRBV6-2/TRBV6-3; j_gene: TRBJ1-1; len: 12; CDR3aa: CASSSTGGQAFF; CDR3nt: TGTGCCAGCAGTTCCACAGGGGGCCAAGCTTTCTTT
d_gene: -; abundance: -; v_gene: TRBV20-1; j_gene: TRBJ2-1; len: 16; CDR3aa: CSASGAPQGSYNEQFF; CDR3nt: TGCAGTGCTAGTGGAGCGCCCCAAGGGTCCTACAATGAGCAGTTCTTC
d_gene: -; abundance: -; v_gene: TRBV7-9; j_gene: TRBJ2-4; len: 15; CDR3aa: CASSLGPVAKNIQYF; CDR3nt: TGTGCCAGCAGCTTAGGACCCGTAGCCAAAAACATTCAGTACTTC
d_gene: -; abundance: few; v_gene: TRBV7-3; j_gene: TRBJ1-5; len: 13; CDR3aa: CASSLTPNQPQHF; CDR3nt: TGTGCCAGCAGCCTCACACCCAATCAGCCCCAGCATTTT
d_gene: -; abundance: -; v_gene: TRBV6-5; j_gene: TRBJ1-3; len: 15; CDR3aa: CASRVGGPSGNTIYF; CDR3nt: TGTGCCAGCAGGGTAGGGGGGCCGAGCGGAAACACCATATATTTT
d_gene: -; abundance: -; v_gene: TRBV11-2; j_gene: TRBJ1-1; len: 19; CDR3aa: CASSFVVGVNSGLNTEAFF; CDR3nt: TGTGCCAGCAGTTTTGTCGTGGGGGTAAATAGTGGCTTGAACACTGAAGCTTTCTTT
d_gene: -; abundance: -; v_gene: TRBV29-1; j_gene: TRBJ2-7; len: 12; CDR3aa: CSVGAFGDEQYF; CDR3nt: TGCAGCGTTGGGGCATTTGGCGACGAGCAGTACTTC
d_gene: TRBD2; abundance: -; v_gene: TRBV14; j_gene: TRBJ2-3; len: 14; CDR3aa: CASSQERELDTQYF; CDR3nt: TGTGCCAGCAGCCAAGAGCGGGAGCTAGATACGCAGTATTTT
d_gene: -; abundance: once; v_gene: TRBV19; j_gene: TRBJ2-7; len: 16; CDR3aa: CASSIPPCGNSYEQYF; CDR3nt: TGTGCCAGTAGTATCCCTCCCTGCGGGAACTCCTACGAGCAGTACTTC
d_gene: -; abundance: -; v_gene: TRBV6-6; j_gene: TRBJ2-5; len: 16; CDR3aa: CASSYGVKGYQETQYF; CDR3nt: TGTGCCAGCAGTTATGGGGTCAAGGGGTACCAAGAGACCCAGTACTTC
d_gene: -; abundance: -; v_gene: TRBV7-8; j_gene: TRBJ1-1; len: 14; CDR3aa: CASSLEGLNTEAFF; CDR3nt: TGTGCCAGCAGCTTAGAAGGGTTGAACACTGAAGCTTTCTTT
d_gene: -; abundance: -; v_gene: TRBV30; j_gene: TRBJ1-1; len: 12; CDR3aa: CAWGPVNTEAFF; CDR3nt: TGTGCCTGGGGCCCTGTGAACACTGAAGCTTTCTTT
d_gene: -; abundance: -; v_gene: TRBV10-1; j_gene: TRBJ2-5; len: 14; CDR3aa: CASTEGTDGETQYF; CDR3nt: TGCGCCAGCACCGAGGGTACGGATGGGGAGACCCAGTACTTC
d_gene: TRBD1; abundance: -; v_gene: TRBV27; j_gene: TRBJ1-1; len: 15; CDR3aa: CASSPAGTGVTEAFF; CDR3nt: TGTGCCAGCAGTCCAGCCGGGACAGGGGTCACTGAAGCTTTCTTT
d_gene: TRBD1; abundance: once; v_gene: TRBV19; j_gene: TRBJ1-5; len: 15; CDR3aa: CASIGQGASNQPQHF; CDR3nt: TGTGCCAGTATTGGACAGGGGGCCAGCAATCAGCCCCAGCATTTT
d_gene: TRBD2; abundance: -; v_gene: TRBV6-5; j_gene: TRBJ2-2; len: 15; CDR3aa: CASTGTSGIGGELFF; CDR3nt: TGTGCCAGCACCGGGACTAGCGGGATAGGCGGGGAGCTGTTTTTT
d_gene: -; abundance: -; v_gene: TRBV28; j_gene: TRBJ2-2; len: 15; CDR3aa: CASNSWTLNTGELFF; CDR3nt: TGTGCCAGCAATTCCTGGACACTGAACACCGGGGAGCTGTTTTTT
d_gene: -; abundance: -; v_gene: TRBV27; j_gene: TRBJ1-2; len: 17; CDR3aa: CASSPLLFSGTGYGYTF; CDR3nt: TGTGCCAGCAGCCCATTATTATTCTCTGGGACCGGGTATGGCTACACCTTC
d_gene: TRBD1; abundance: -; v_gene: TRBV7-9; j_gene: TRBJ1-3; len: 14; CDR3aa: CATASGTAGNTIYF; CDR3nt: TGTGCCACCGCCTCCGGGACAGCTGGAAACACCATATATTTT
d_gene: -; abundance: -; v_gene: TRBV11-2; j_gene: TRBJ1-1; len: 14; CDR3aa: CASSSRRTNTEAFF; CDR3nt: TGTGCCAGCAGCTCAAGGCGGACGAACACTGAAGCTTTCTTT
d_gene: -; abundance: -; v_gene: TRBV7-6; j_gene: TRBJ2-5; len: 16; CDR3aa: CASSRSPGTPGETQYF; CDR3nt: TGTGCCAGCAGCCGAAGCCCAGGGACCCCCGGGGAGACCCAGTACTTC
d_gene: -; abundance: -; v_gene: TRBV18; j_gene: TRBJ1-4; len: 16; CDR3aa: CASSPPGWRANEKLFF; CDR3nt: TGTGCCAGCTCACCACCGGGGTGGAGGGCTAATGAAAAACTGTTTTTT
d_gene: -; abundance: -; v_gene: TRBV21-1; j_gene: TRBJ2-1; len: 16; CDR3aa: CASSTSGTGNENEQFF; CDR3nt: TGTGCCAGCAGCACCTCCGGGACAGGGAATGAGAATGAGCAGTTCTTC
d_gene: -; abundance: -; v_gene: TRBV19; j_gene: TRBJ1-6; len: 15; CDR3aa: CASSSSGGGNSPLHF; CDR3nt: TGTGCCAGTAGCTCATCGGGGGGTGGAAATTCACCCCTCCACTTT
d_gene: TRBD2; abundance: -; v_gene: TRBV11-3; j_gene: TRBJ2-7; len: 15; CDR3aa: CASSRAGVGIYEQYF; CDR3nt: TGTGCCAGCAGTCGAGCGGGAGTCGGGATCTACGAGCAGTACTTC